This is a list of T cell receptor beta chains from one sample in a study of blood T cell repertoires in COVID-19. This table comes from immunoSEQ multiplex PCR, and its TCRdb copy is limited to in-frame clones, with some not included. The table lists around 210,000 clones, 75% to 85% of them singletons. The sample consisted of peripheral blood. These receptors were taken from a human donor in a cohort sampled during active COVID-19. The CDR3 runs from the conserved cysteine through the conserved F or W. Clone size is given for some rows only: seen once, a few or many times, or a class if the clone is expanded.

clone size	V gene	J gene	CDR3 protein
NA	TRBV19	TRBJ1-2	CASSIQGSYGYTF
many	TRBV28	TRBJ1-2	CASSSGTGGTSLYGYTF
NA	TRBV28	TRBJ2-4	CASRPTGSKDIQYF
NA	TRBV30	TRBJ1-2	CAWSVRSGGPNYGYTF
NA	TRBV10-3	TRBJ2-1	CAIKGGGDTGGGEQFF
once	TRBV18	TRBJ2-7	CASSPSQGGEQYF
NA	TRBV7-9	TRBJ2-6	CASSSTGAGANVLTF
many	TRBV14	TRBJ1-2	CASSQGSVLNYGYTF
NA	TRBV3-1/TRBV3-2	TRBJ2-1	CASSLGISGRGEQFF
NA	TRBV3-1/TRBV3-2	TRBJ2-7	CASSQAGVGSYEQYF
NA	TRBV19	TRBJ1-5	CASKRDRDLDSNQPQHF
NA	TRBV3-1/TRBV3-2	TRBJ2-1	CASSQDMGLAGASSYNEQFF
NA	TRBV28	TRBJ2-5	CASSLGAGRAQETQYF
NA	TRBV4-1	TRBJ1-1	CASSRTWTMNTEAFF
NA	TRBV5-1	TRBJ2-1	CASSLDGTGYNEQFF
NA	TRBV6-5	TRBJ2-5	CASSQTGVVETQYF
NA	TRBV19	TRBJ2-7	CASSTGTSYYEQYF
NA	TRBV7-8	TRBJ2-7	CASSSGVGGEQYF
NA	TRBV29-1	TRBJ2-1	CSAAKSTGAGEQFF
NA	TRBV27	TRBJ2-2	CASKRAGAGELFF
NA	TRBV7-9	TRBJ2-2	CASTGLAGADGELFF
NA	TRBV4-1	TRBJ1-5	CASSLMTGSNQPQHF
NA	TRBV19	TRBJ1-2	CASSAGQGAGEGYTF
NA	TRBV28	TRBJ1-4	CASSLGGAEKLFF
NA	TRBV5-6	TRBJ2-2	CASSSGVAGVTRELFF
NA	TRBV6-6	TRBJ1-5	CASSYSSGGNQPQHF
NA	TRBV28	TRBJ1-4	CASSSPGTSTNEKLFF
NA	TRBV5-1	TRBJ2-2	CASSSEDRGLRSTGELFF
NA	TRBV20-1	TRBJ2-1	CSASATRSYNEQFF
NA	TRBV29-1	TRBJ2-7	CSVVQGPYEQYF
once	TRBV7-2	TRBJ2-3	CASSRGVADTQYF
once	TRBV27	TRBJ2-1	CASSLRGGGNEQFF
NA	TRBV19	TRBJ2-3	CASSIEFLAGVTDTQYF
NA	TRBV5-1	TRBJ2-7	CASSPAGVAGGYFTLRGQYF
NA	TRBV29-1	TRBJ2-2	CSVEKPGELFF
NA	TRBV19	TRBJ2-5	CATRKETGLATQYF
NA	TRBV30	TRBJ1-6	CAWSGTDRGYNSPLHF
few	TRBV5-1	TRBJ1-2	CASSLTGGDGYTF
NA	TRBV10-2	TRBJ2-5	CASSELPAGGVGQETQYF
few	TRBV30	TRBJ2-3	CAWSEGQGGDTQYF
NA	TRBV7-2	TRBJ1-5	CASSPRGGANQPQHF
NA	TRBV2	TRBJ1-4	CASRRQGAANEKLFF
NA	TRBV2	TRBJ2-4	CASSPRFQGGDIQYF
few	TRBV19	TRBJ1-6	CASSIRGPGDSPLHF
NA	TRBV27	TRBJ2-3	CASSLRQGIDTQYF
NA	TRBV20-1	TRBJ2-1	CSASGFHEQFF
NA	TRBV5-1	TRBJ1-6	CASSLAQGRGSPLHF
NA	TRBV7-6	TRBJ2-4	CASSLALRGVFAKNIQYF
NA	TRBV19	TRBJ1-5	CASSIGTGGLIQPQHF